This is a list of T cell receptor beta chains from one sample in a study of cytomegalovirus exposure and HLA in healthy donors. Assay used: immunoSEQ multiplex PCR; TCRdb lists only in-frame clones, some missing. The profile shows 90,000 to 120,000 clones, 70% of them singletons. Sequencing was done on a sample of PBMCs. These receptors came from a man aged 35-49 years in good health and CMV-seropositive. CDR3s include the opening cysteine and the closing phenylalanine or tryptophan. Fields, in order: V gene, J gene, D gene, clone size, CDR3 DNA, CDR3 protein. The D gene is left open where the match is weak. Clone size is given for some rows only: seen once, a few or many times, or a class if the clone is expanded.

v_gene: TRBV5-6
j_gene: TRBJ2-7
d_gene: TRBD1
abundance: -
CDR3nt: TGTGCCAGCAGCGGGGGACAGGGTTCCTACGAGCAGTACTTC
CDR3aa: CASSGGQGSYEQYF

v_gene: TRBV11-2
j_gene: TRBJ2-3
d_gene: -
abundance: -
CDR3nt: TGTGCCAGCAGTCACACAGATACGCAGTATTTT
CDR3aa: CASSHTDTQYF

v_gene: TRBV5-1
j_gene: TRBJ2-7
d_gene: -
abundance: -
CDR3nt: TGCGCCAGCAGCTCGACAGTCTCAGACGAGCAGTACTTC
CDR3aa: CASSSTVSDEQYF

v_gene: TRBV5-8
j_gene: TRBJ1-4
d_gene: -
abundance: -
CDR3nt: TGTGCCAGCAGCTCCGGGGATACCACTTCGGGGGTTAATGAAAAACTGTTTTTT
CDR3aa: CASSSGDTTSGVNEKLFF

v_gene: TRBV6-1
j_gene: TRBJ1-5
d_gene: -
abundance: -
CDR3nt: TGTGCCAGCAGATCTACAGGGTTTTCTCAGCCCCAGCATTTT
CDR3aa: CASRSTGFSQPQHF

v_gene: TRBV4-2
j_gene: TRBJ2-5
d_gene: -
abundance: -
CDR3nt: TGTGCCAGCAGCGAGTACCAAGAGACCCAGTACTTC
CDR3aa: CASSEYQETQYF

v_gene: TRBV15
j_gene: TRBJ1-3
d_gene: -
abundance: -
CDR3nt: TGTGCCACCAGCAGAAAGGGGGTTGGAAACACCATATATTTT
CDR3aa: CATSRKGVGNTIYF

v_gene: TRBV5-1
j_gene: TRBJ2-3
d_gene: TRBD2
abundance: -
CDR3nt: TGCGCCAGCAGCTCACCGGGACTACACGTAAACACAGATACGCAGTATTTT
CDR3aa: CASSSPGLHVNTDTQYF

v_gene: TRBV29-1
j_gene: TRBJ1-3
d_gene: -
abundance: few
CDR3nt: TGCAGCGTTGAAGATACCCCTCAGGGCTCCGCTGGAAACACCATATATTTT
CDR3aa: CSVEDTPQGSAGNTIYF

v_gene: TRBV29-1
j_gene: TRBJ2-7
d_gene: TRBD2
abundance: -
CDR3nt: TGCAGCGTTGTTTCACAACTAGCGGGACGCGAGCAGTACTTC
CDR3aa: CSVVSQLAGREQYF

v_gene: TRBV10-3
j_gene: TRBJ2-7
d_gene: -
abundance: few
CDR3nt: TGTGCCATCCGTGGGGGACTGAGCTCCTACGAGCAGTACTTC
CDR3aa: CAIRGGLSSYEQYF

v_gene: TRBV7-3
j_gene: TRBJ2-1
d_gene: -
abundance: -
CDR3nt: TGTGCCAGCAGCTTAGGTGCGGATGAGCAGTTCTTC
CDR3aa: CASSLGADEQFF

v_gene: TRBV7-9
j_gene: TRBJ2-1
d_gene: TRBD1
abundance: once
CDR3nt: TGTGCCAGCAGCTTAGCCGGACAGGGCTCCTACAATGAGCAGTTCTTC
CDR3aa: CASSLAGQGSYNEQFF

v_gene: TRBV4-1
j_gene: TRBJ2-3
d_gene: TRBD2
abundance: -
CDR3nt: TGCGCCAGCAGCCAGTCGGGTCTTAGCGGGGAGAAGTTT
CDR3aa: CASSQSGLSGEKF

v_gene: TRBV28
j_gene: TRBJ1-1
d_gene: TRBD1
abundance: -
CDR3nt: TGTGCCAGCAGTTCCCTCCGACAGGGGAGGGCTGAAGCTTTCTTT
CDR3aa: CASSSLRQGRAEAFF

v_gene: TRBV28
j_gene: TRBJ1-1
d_gene: TRBD1
abundance: -
CDR3nt: TGTGCCAGCAGACCCGGGACAGACGTGCCCCCTGAAGCTTTCTTT
CDR3aa: CASRPGTDVPPEAFF

v_gene: TRBV7-2
j_gene: TRBJ2-5
d_gene: TRBD2
abundance: once
CDR3nt: TGTGCCAGCAGCTTAGATGCGGGAGGCAGACAAGAGACCCAGTACTTC
CDR3aa: CASSLDAGGRQETQYF

v_gene: TRBV5-1
j_gene: TRBJ2-7
d_gene: TRBD2
abundance: few
CDR3nt: TGCGCCAGCAGCTCCGGGACTAGCGGCACCTACGAGCAGTACTTC
CDR3aa: CASSSGTSGTYEQYF

v_gene: TRBV11-2
j_gene: TRBJ1-3
d_gene: -
abundance: -
CDR3nt: TGTGCCAGCAGCCAGATACGGGGGGCTGGAAACACCATATATTTT
CDR3aa: CASSQIRGAGNTIYF

v_gene: TRBV5-4
j_gene: TRBJ2-7
d_gene: TRBD1
abundance: once
CDR3nt: TGTGCCAGCAGCTTTTCTACAGGGGGACTTCGAAGCGAGCAGTACTTC
CDR3aa: CASSFSTGGLRSEQYF

v_gene: TRBV5-6
j_gene: TRBJ2-1
d_gene: -
abundance: -
CDR3nt: TGTGCCAGCAGCTTGAGGGGGACGGGTGCCTACAATGAGCAGTTCTTC
CDR3aa: CASSLRGTGAYNEQFF

v_gene: TRBV7-2
j_gene: TRBJ1-2
d_gene: TRBD1
abundance: -
CDR3nt: TGTGCCAGCAGCCCGGGACAGGGGAATGGCTACACCTTC
CDR3aa: CASSPGQGNGYTF

v_gene: TRBV2
j_gene: TRBJ1-1
d_gene: TRBD1
abundance: -
CDR3nt: TGTGCCGGGCTGGACAGGCCCTTTGAAGCTTTCTTT
CDR3aa: CAGLDRPFEAFF

v_gene: TRBV25-1
j_gene: TRBJ1-5
d_gene: TRBD1
abundance: -
CDR3nt: TGTGCCAGCAGTGACCAGGGGGTTCGCCCCCAGCATTTT
CDR3aa: CASSDQGVRPQHF

v_gene: TRBV30
j_gene: TRBJ1-4
d_gene: -
abundance: -
CDR3nt: TGTGCCTGGAGTGAAGAGGATTGGAATGAAAAACTGTTTTTT
CDR3aa: CAWSEEDWNEKLFF

v_gene: TRBV18
j_gene: TRBJ2-5
d_gene: -
abundance: -
CDR3nt: TGTGCCAGCTCAAACCCCCGGTACGTGGAGACCCAGTACTTC
CDR3aa: CASSNPRYVETQYF

v_gene: TRBV19
j_gene: TRBJ2-7
d_gene: -
abundance: -
CDR3nt: TGTGCCAGTAGTATGGGGGGAAAGTCCTACGAGCAGTACTTC
CDR3aa: CASSMGGKSYEQYF

v_gene: TRBV7-2
j_gene: TRBJ1-1
d_gene: -
abundance: -
CDR3nt: TGTGCCAGCAGCTCCCGTACAGAGAACACTGAGGCTTTCTTT
CDR3aa: CASSSRTENTEAFF

v_gene: TRBV7-9
j_gene: TRBJ2-7
d_gene: -
abundance: few
CDR3nt: TGTGCCAGCAGCTTAGCGCCTAGCGTATCCAACTACGAGCAGTACTTC
CDR3aa: CASSLAPSVSNYEQYF

v_gene: TRBV6-1
j_gene: TRBJ2-7
d_gene: TRBD2
abundance: few
CDR3nt: TGTGCCAGCAAAGGACTAGCAGGCGAGCAGTACTTC
CDR3aa: CASKGLAGEQYF

v_gene: TRBV7-9
j_gene: TRBJ2-1
d_gene: -
abundance: -
CDR3nt: TGTGCCAGCAGCTCAGGGTTCGGGTACAATGAGCAGTTCTTC
CDR3aa: CASSSGFGYNEQFF

v_gene: TRBV30
j_gene: TRBJ2-5
d_gene: -
abundance: -
CDR3nt: TGTGCCTGGAGTTGGGGGACTTGGCAAGAGACCCAGTACTTC
CDR3aa: CAWSWGTWQETQYF

v_gene: TRBV4-1
j_gene: TRBJ2-7
d_gene: -
abundance: -
CDR3nt: TGCGCCAGCAGCGAAGGGGCAGGGCCAGGGGCCTACGAGCAGTACTTC
CDR3aa: CASSEGAGPGAYEQYF

v_gene: TRBV27
j_gene: TRBJ2-1
d_gene: -
abundance: once
CDR3nt: TGTGCCAGCAAAGGGAGGGGGGACCCTTTATCCTACAATGAGCAGTTCTTC
CDR3aa: CASKGRGDPLSYNEQFF

v_gene: TRBV18
j_gene: TRBJ1-4
d_gene: -
abundance: few
CDR3nt: TGTGCCAGCTCACCAATAAGAGGGTCCGGCGGGGATGAAAAACTGTTTTTT
CDR3aa: CASSPIRGSGGDEKLFF

v_gene: TRBV9
j_gene: TRBJ2-7
d_gene: -
abundance: -
CDR3nt: TGTGCCAGCAGCGAGGGGGTTCTAAGCTACGAGCAGTACTTC
CDR3aa: CASSEGVLSYEQYF

v_gene: TRBV5-4
j_gene: TRBJ2-7
d_gene: TRBD1
abundance: -
CDR3nt: TGTGCCAGCAGCTTGGGACAGGGGGCTTCCTACGAGCAGTACTTC
CDR3aa: CASSLGQGASYEQYF